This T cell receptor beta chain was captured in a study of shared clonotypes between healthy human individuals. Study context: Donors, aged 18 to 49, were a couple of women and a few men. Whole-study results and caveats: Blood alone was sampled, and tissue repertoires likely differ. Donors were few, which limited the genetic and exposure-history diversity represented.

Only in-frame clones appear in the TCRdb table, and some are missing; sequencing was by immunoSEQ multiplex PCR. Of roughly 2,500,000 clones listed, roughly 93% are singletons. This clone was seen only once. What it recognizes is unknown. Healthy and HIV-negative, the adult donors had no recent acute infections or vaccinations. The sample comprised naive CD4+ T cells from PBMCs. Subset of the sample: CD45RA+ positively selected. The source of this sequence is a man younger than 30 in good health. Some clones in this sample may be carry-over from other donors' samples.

The CDR3 sequence: CASSPLAGGEAEQYF. DNA of the CDR3: TGTGCCAGCTCACCACTCGCAGGGGGAGAGGCCGAGCAGTACTTC. The gene calls are TRBV18 and TRBJ2-7, with TRBD1 identical over 7 bases. The CDR3 spans 15 residues. J gave up 6 bases and V 1 base, and 9 bases lay outside the gene matches. Germline lookup yields CDR1 KGHSH and CDR2 LQKENI.